A single sample gave rise to the 17 T cell receptor beta chains below, sequenced in a study of shared clonotypes between healthy human individuals. The method was immunoSEQ multiplex PCR; TCRdb's version includes in-frame clones alone and lacks a portion of them. The repertoire includes about 560,000 clones, around 78% of them detected once, and 9.5% to 15% sits in the top ten. Sequenced: PBMCs. These receptors were obtained from a woman aged 40 to 55 in good health. Some clones in this sample may be carry-over from other donors' samples.

This clone has a handful of counts. V gene TRBV5-1 combines with J gene TRBJ2-1; 12 nucleotides match TRBD2. V was pared by 5 bases and J by 2 bases, with 14 bases of the junction left unmatched. The CDR3 runs to 19 residues. Germline CDR1 and CDR2: SGHRS and YFSETQ. CDR3 protein: CASSIRTSGTLGTYNEQFF. The CDR3 DNA follows: TGCGCCAGCAGTATCAGGACTAGCGGGACTCTAGGGACCTACAATGAGCAGTTCTTC.

This clone was seen only a few times. The gene calls are TRBV11-2 and TRBJ2-7; TRBD2 matches at 8 bases. CDR1 and CDR2 (germline): SGHAT, FQNNGV. The CDR3 runs to 16 residues. V lost 8 bases and J lost 3; bases outside the gene matches: 15. The DNA of the CDR3 is TGTGCCAGCGGAGCCCCCGCGGAACTAGCGGTCTACGAGCAGTACTTC. This gives the protein CASGAPAELAVYEQYF.

This CDR3 reads CASSPGTGGNIQYF. CDR3 in DNA: TGTGCCAGCAGCCCCGGGACAGGGGGAAACATTCAGTACTTC. J is TRBJ2-4 and V is TRBV7-9; 11 bases are a match to TRBD1. Germline assignment: CDR1 SEHNR and CDR2 FQNEAQ (reference sequence). J gave up 6 bases and V 5 bases, and 3 bases lay outside the gene matches. The CDR3 covers 14 residues.

This clone was recorded once. The V gene is TRBV18, the J gene TRBJ2-1, with TRBD2 as a possible D gene (6 bases). V was pared by 3 bases and J by 3 bases, with 12 bases between. CDR3 length equals 15 residues. The germline V gene has CDR1 KGHSH and CDR2 LQKENI. The CDR3 spells CASSPRTTDYNEQFF. The DNA of the CDR3 is TGTGCCAGCTCACCGAGGACTACCGACTACAATGAGCAGTTCTTC.

The chain joins TRBV9 to TRBJ1-1, with no clear D. CDR3 length: 15 residues. Trimming removed 2 bases at V and 0 bases at J, with 11 bases between. CDR1 and CDR2 (germline): SGDLS, YYNGEE. CDR3 sequence (DNA): TGTGCCAGCAGCGTGCGCCCAGCCCTGAACACTGAAGCTTTCTTT. As protein: CASSVRPALNTEAFF.

This clone was seen more than once but under ten times. This chain links TRBV19 with TRBJ1-1; D is possibly TRBD1 (5 bases). Germline-derived CDR1 and CDR2 are LNHDA and SQIVND (reference sequence). The CDR3 is made up of 13 amino acids. Trimming took 5 bases from V and 0 from J, leaving 7 bases between them. As DNA, the CDR3 is TGTGCCAGTAGTGTGACAGTGAACACTGAAGCTTTCTTT. It codes for CASSVTVNTEAFF.

This clone appeared a few times. This chain uses TRBV5-6 with TRBJ2-1; TRBD2 agrees at 9 bases. The germline gives CDR1 SGHDT, CDR2 YYEEEE. The CDR3 contains 16 residues. V lost 3 bases to trimming and J lost 1 base; unmatched junction nucleotides: 5. The CDR3 DNA reads TGTGCCAGCAGCTGGACTAGCGCGGGTTCCTACAATGAGCAGTTCTTC. Its protein product is CASSWTSAGSYNEQFF.

On this clone itself: Since a much larger clone is just one base distant, this may be a read error. The same CDR3 also results from other DNA sequences found in this sample. The V and J genes are TRBV2 and TRBJ2-3; D gene ambiguous. V lost 2 bases and J 1 base, leaving 4 bases between the germline ends. Per germline, CDR1 SNHLY and CDR2 FYNNEI. The CDR3 sequence is 13 residues long. The CDR3 nucleotides are TGTGCCAGCAGTGAACAGGGCACAGATACGCAGTATTTT. Amino acid sequence: CASSEQGTDTQYF.

J is TRBJ1-2 and V is TRBV28, with 11 nucleotides matching TRBD1. Per germline, CDR1 MDHEN and CDR2 SYDVKM. The CDR3 is 18 amino acids. The V and J ends lost 6 bases and 1 base, in that order; junction bases with no gene match: 13. CDR3 DNA sequence: TGTGCCAGCAGCCCAGTGGGACAGGGGGTGCTTCTTAACTATGGCTACACCTTC. This codes for CASSPVGQGVLLNYGYTF.

The chain couples TRBV30 to TRBJ2-5, with a tentative D call TRBD2 (7 bases). The CDR3 extends over 15 amino acids. The germline CDR1 and CDR2 sequences are GTSNPN and SVGIG (reference sequence). Trimming removed 0 bases from V and 5 bases from J, with 16 bases in between. The CDR3 reads CAWSVRGRGIETQYF. CDR3 nucleotide sequence: TGTGCCTGGAGTGTAAGGGGGAGGGGGATCGAGACCCAGTACTTC.

This rearrangement joins TRBV28 to TRBJ2-2; a possible D gene is TRBD1 (5 bases). Per the germline V gene, CDR1 is MDHEN and CDR2 is SYDVKM. The CDR3 consists of 14 residues. Trimming left V 6 bases short and J 5 bases short, with 13 bases between. The CDR3 loop is CASRMYGATGELFF. DNA for the CDR3: TGTGCCAGCAGGATGTATGGGGCAACCGGGGAGCTGTTTTTT.

The chain uses TRBV6-4 and TRBJ2-1, with D possibly matching TRBD1 (5 bases). V was trimmed by 5 bases and J by 0 bases, leaving 11 bases between them. The CDR3 has 15 amino acids. Germline-derived CDR1 and CDR2 are MRHNA and SNTAGT. The CDR3 loop reads CASSPGQGSYNEQFF. The CDR3 DNA sequence: TGTGCCAGCAGTCCTGGGCAGGGCTCCTACAATGAGCAGTTCTTC.

This chain joins TRBV7-9 and TRBJ1-1, with a tentative D call TRBD1 (6 bases). The CDR3 sequence is 13 residues long. Deletions cut 3 bases from V and 6 bases from J, with 11 bases between. CDR1 is SEHNR, CDR2 FQNEAQ, per germline (reference sequence). CDR3 region: CASSFAGVPEAFF. The CDR3 nucleotides are TGTGCCAGCAGCTTCGCAGGGGTTCCTGAAGCTTTCTTT.

This clone was picked up many times. The sample carries other DNA sequences with the same CDR3. The V call is TRBV7-2, the J call TRBJ1-2; D not resolved. The CDR3 consists of 12 residues. V lost 3 bases, J lost 4 bases, and 6 bases lay in between. Germline CDR1 SGHTA, CDR2 FQGNSA. The CDR3 loop reads CASSLAGYGYTF. CDR3 DNA sequence: TGTGCCAGCAGCTTGGCAGGCTATGGCTACACCTTC.

The V call is TRBV19, the J call TRBJ2-7; 8 bases map to TRBD1. CDR3 length: 14 residues. V trimming: 3 bases; J trimming: 3 bases; junction bases outside the gene matches: 4. Per germline, CDR1 LNHDA and CDR2 SQIVND (reference sequence). CDR3 sequence reads: CASSMGDRLYEQYF. The CDR3 coding sequence is TGTGCCAGTAGTATGGGGGACAGGCTCTACGAGCAGTACTTC.

The chain has TRBV5-6 and TRBJ2-7; either TRBD1 or TRBD2 may fit D (7 bases each). V was trimmed by 2 bases and J by 1 base, leaving 13 bases between them. The CDR3 runs to 15 residues. Germline V gene lookup returns CDR1 SGHDT and CDR2 YYEEEE. In DNA, the CDR3 is TGTGCCAGCAGCTTAGGGAGGGGGCCTTCCTACGAGCAGTACTTC. Amino acids: CASSLGRGPSYEQYF. The variable domain in full, completed from reference TRBV5-6 and TRBJ2-7, reads DAGVTQSPTHLIKTRGQQVTLRCSPKSGHDTVSWYQQALGQGPQFIFQYYEEEERQRGNFPDRFSGHQFPNYSSELNVNALLLGDSALYLCASSLGRGPSYEQYFGPGTRLTVT.

The V and J genes are TRBV18 and TRBJ2-1; 10 bases agree with TRBD1. With 5 bases clipped from V and 5 bases from J, the junction kept 6 bases outside the gene matches. Germline V gives CDR1 KGHSH, CDR2 LQKENI. The CDR3 has 15 amino acids. CDR3 coding DNA: TGTGCCAGCTCAGCCTCCGGGACAGGGGACAATGAGCAGTTCTTC. Translation: CASSASGTGDNEQFF.